This is a list of T cell receptor beta chains from one sample in a study of monozygotic twins with inflammatory bowel disease. After re-calling the 5' RACE reads, TCRdb lists one entry per CDR3 protein, DNA absent. This table holds around 380,000 distinct CDR3 sequences. The sample was blood. The receptors here all came from a human donor with ulcerative colitis or Crohn's disease, or a healthy co-twin of an affected twin (not recorded which). The CDR3 runs from the conserved cysteine through the conserved F or W. Each record gives: J gene, CDR3 length, V gene, CDR3 protein.

>TRBJ2-7|15|TRBV29-1
CSAGPIAGRGSEQYF
>TRBJ2-2|18|TRBV6-5
CASSYDGWRASGTGELFF
>TRBJ2-7|15|TRBV5-1
CASSLQGANTDEQYF
>TRBJ1-2|14|TRBV5-1
CASSLLWSNYGYTF
>TRBJ2-6|13|TRBV2
CASSEAGANVLTF
>TRBJ2-3|16|TRBV24-1
CATTTSSNSASDTQYF
>TRBJ2-7|15|TRBV11-1
CASSLNVGSRLEQYF
>TRBJ1-2|15|TRBV30
CAWSAPGQANYGYTF
>TRBJ2-5|15|TRBV5-1
CASSDQGIGGETQYF
>TRBJ2-1|19|TRBV19
CASSFNRPNLAGVYNEQFF
>TRBJ2-6|19|TRBV18
CASSPLRQGLASGANVLTF